Listed below are T cell receptor beta chains from one sample, sequenced in a study of CD8+CD57+ T cells in acquired aplastic anemia. TCRdb passed the reads through MiXCR, listing each CDR3 protein once. This sample has about 190,000 distinct CDR3 sequences, with 54% found just once. Source material: sorted CD4+, CD8+, or CD8+CD57+ T cells (not recorded which) from PBMCs. The receptor set was obtained from a human donor in good health, serving as a control. Each CDR3 is given with its conserved first and last residue. Each record gives: J gene, V gene, D gene, clone size, CDR3 DNA, CDR3 protein. A D gene is named only where the DNA matches it firmly. Rows may omit the clone size; those that give it use once, few, many or a size class.

J: TRBJ1-5
V: TRBV24-1
D: TRBD1
size: .
DNA: TGTGCCACCTTATTGAGCGGGACAGACAATCAGCCCCAGCATTTT
CDR3: CATLLSGTDNQPQHF

J: TRBJ1-1
V: TRBV19
D: .
size: .
DNA: TGTGCCAGTAGTATAGGTTCGAGGCCCATCATGAACACTGAAGCTTCCTTT
CDR3: CASSIGSRPIMNTEASF

J: TRBJ1-2
V: TRBV18
D: TRBD1
size: .
DNA: TGTGCCAGCTCACCACAGGGACAGGGAAGGGATGGCTACACCTTC
CDR3: CASSPQGQGRDGYTF

J: TRBJ2-6
V: TRBV7-8
D: .
size: .
DNA: TGTGCTGTTGTACCCGGATCGGCCAACGTCCTGACTTTC
CDR3: CAVVPGSANVLTF

J: TRBJ2-2
V: TRBV20-1
D: .
size: .
DNA: TGCAGTGCTAGACCCGCCGGCAGTGGAGGGACCGGGGAGCTGTTTTTT
CDR3: CSARPAGSGGTGELFF

J: TRBJ1-2
V: TRBV7-9
D: TRBD1
size: many
DNA: TGTGCCAGCAGCTTAGGGGACAGCTTAAGCTATGGCTACACCTTC
CDR3: CASSLGDSLSYGYTF

J: TRBJ1-6
V: TRBV7-3
D: .
size: .
DNA: TGTGCGACTGGGACGGTGAGCTCCTATAATTCACCCCTCCACTTT
CDR3: CATGTVSSYNSPLHF

J: TRBJ2-7
V: TRBV10-3
D: TRBD2
size: .
DNA: TGTGCCTCCCTAGCGGGGTCCTACGAGCAGTACTTC
CDR3: CASLAGSYEQYF

J: TRBJ2-1
V: TRBV10-1
D: .
size: .
DNA: TGCGCCAGCAGTGAGTCGAGGGGCTGGGTCTCCTACAATGAGCAGTTCTTC
CDR3: CASSESRGWVSYNEQFF

J: TRBJ1-2
V: TRBV20-1
D: .
size: many
DNA: TGCAGTGCCGGTTCCGGGCCAACCGGCTACACCTTC
CDR3: CSAGSGPTGYTF

J: TRBJ2-7
V: TRBV24-1
D: .
size: .
DNA: TGTGCCACCCAACAGGGCCCTACCCACGAGCAGTACTTC
CDR3: CATQQGPTHEQYF

J: TRBJ2-3
V: TRBV25-1
D: TRBD1
size: once
DNA: TGTGCCAGCAGCCTGACAGGGAACACAGATACGCAGTATTTT
CDR3: CASSLTGNTDTQYF

J: TRBJ2-5
V: TRBV20-1
D: .
size: many
DNA: TGCAGTGCCAGAGCCCTCCAAGAGACCCAGTACTTC
CDR3: CSARALQETQYF

J: TRBJ1-4
V: TRBV10-3
D: .
size: many
DNA: TGTGCCATCAGCGATGATCGAGAAAAACTGTTTTTT
CDR3: CAISDDREKLFF

J: TRBJ2-1
V: TRBV9
D: TRBD2
size: .
DNA: TGTGCCAGCAGCGTATACACTAGCGGCTACAATGAGCAGTTCTTC
CDR3: CASSVYTSGYNEQFF

J: TRBJ2-7
V: TRBV7-2
D: TRBD2
size: .
DNA: TGTGCCAGCAGCACTGGCGGGAGTAGGTACGAGCAGTACTTC
CDR3: CASSTGGSRYEQYF

J: TRBJ1-1
V: TRBV30
D: .
size: .
DNA: TGTGCCTGGAGCGAAACCTGGGGGCGAGCTTTCTTT
CDR3: CAWSETWGRAFF

J: TRBJ1-2
V: TRBV4-3
D: .
size: many
DNA: TGCGCCAGCAGCCCTCGTCAGGCAGGGGATGGCTATGGCTACACCTTC
CDR3: CASSPRQAGDGYGYTF

J: TRBJ1-2
V: TRBV10-3
D: .
size: .
DNA: TGTGCCATCAGTGAGTCCACAGGTCTCACCTTC
CDR3: CAISESTGLTF